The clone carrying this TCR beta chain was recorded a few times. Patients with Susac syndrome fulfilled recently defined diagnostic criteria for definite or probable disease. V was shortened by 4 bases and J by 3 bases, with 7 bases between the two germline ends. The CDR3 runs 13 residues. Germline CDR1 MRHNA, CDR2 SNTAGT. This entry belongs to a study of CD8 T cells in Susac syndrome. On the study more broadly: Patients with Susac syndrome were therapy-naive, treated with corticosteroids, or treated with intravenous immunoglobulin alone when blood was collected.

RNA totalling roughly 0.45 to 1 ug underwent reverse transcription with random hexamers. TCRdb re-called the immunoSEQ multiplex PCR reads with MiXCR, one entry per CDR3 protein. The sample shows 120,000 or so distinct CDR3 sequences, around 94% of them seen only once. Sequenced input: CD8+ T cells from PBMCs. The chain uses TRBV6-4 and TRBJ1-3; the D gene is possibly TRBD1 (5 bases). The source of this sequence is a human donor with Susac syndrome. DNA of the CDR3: TGTGCCAGCAGTGGGGACGGTGGAAACACCATATATTTT. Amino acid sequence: CASSGDGGNTIYF.